A selection of T cell receptor beta chains follows, all from one sample in a study of Graves' ophthalmopathy and Graves' hyperthyroidism. TCRdb used MiXCR to reprocess the multiplex PCR reads, holding one entry per CDR3 protein. Of about 380,000 distinct CDR3 sequences in the sample, 15% are singletons; the top ten hold about 7%. The sequencing sample was made of peripheral blood. Receptors were obtained from a young woman with stable Graves' hyperthyroidism. Each CDR3 is given with its conserved first and last residue. Some rows have no size entry. The others give once, few or many, or a class for an expanded clone.

many | TRBV15 | 14 | CATSRPHGESPLHF
. | TRBV10-3 | 15 | CAISESSSGANVLTF
many | TRBV7-2 | 15 | CASSLSRGYSYEQYF
many | TRBV4-1 | 11 | CASSQGPEQYF
many | TRBV11-1 | 17 | CASSPWGVGVRPGELFF
many | TRBV10-3 | 17 | CAISESDRGTAKNIQYF
many | TRBV10-1 | 13 | CASSESGPGELFF
many | TRBV12-3/TRBV12-4 | 13 | CASSLTAYYEQYF
many | TRBV6-2/TRBV6-3 | 15 | CASSYLTASNYGYTF
many | TRBV9 | 14 | CASSVGSYSYEQYF
many | TRBV2 | 12 | CASKGVAETQYF
many | TRBV6-2/TRBV6-3 | 17 | CASSYSKAPDRNYGYTF
many | TRBV4-1 | 15 | CASSQAGTAGTEAFF
many | TRBV20-1 | 14 | CSARLSHKGYEQYF
many | TRBV13 | 14 | CASSSRGRGTEAFF
many | TRBV28 | 14 | CASSQPPLSYEQYF
few | TRBV5-6 | 16 | CASSLGSGRVEYGYTF
many | TRBV24-1 | 14 | CATSEWTGGETQYF
many | TRBV2 | 12 | CASSRGLSEAFF
few | TRBV11-3 | 14 | CASSARGLSTEAFF
many | TRBV19 | 15 | CASSPGHPGRETQYF
few | TRBV20-1 | 18 | CSARDKGNRGGNTGELFF
many | TRBV7-9 | 13 | CASSLVPGAEQYF
once | TRBV12-3/TRBV12-4 | 15 | CASRTGWGQGQPQHF
many | TRBV12-3/TRBV12-4 | 9 | CASGREQYF
. | TRBV20-1 | 12 | CSADEGDTEAFF
few | TRBV5-1 | 18 | CASSPGHLGFALPAEAFF
many | TRBV2 | 13 | CASTGSGANVLTF
many | TRBV7-2 | 12 | CASSFVSYEQYF
many | TRBV20-1 | 14 | CSARGQSSGNTIYF
many | TRBV20-1 | 15 | CSAGIAGHFDTEAFF
. | TRBV3-1 | 12 | CASSQVSQTQYF
. | TRBV12-3/TRBV12-4 | 15 | CASSFGGGEGQPQHF
many | TRBV12-3/TRBV12-4 | 15 | CASTTHQGANTEAFF
many | TRBV13 | 13 | CASSDRVSTEAFF
many | TRBV24-1 | 19 | CATSDADRAGGGAWETQYF
many | TRBV29-1 | 13 | CSVADRTNSPLHF
. | TRBV12-3/TRBV12-4 | 15 | CASKGSRQRNTEAFF
many | TRBV5-6 | 15 | CASSSWTVEGETQYF
many | TRBV14 | 13 | CASSLRSRTEAFF
few | TRBV12-3/TRBV12-4 | 15 | CASSFKGLAGETQYF
many | TRBV6-5 | 12 | CAVRAEVETQYF